These 22 T cell receptor beta chains came from one sample sequenced in a study of blood T cell repertoires in COVID-19. TCRdb's copy holds only in-frame clones and misses some; the assay was immunoSEQ multiplex PCR. The table shows 58,000 or so clones, with about four fifths occurring only once. The sample comprised peripheral blood. These receptors were obtained from a human donor in a cohort sampled during active COVID-19.

The chain recombines TRBV4-1 with TRBJ2-6; weak D call: TRBD2 (6 bases). Germline V CDR1 and CDR2: MGHRA, YSYEKL. CDR3 length equals 17 residues. V lost 4 bases, J lost 0 bases, and 13 bases lay in between. The CDR3 loop is CASSPGLSNSGANVLTF. The CDR3 coding sequence is TGCGCCAGCAGCCCGGGACTGAGCAACTCTGGGGCCAACGTCCTGACTTTC.

In this sample, this clone turned up once. The V gene is TRBV6-5, the J gene TRBJ2-7; 8 bases are shared with TRBD1. V lost 8 bases and J lost 4; bases outside the gene matches: 13. CDR3 size: 15 residues. Germline values: CDR1 MNHEY, CDR2 SVGAGI. The CDR3 DNA follows: TGTGCCAGCGGCGGTCAGGGGGCTGCCTTTTACGAGCAGTACTTC. Protein product: CASGGQGAAFYEQYF.

This clone was seen once. The genes are TRBV6-2 or TRBV6-3 and TRBJ2-7; D call uncertain. The CDR3 has 11 amino acids. Germline CDR1 is MNHEY and CDR2 is SVGEGT. V lost 4 bases to trimming and J lost 3 bases, with 4 bases between them. The CDR3 DNA is TGTGCCAGCAGTTTTTACTACGAGCAGTACTTC. Its protein product is CASSFYYEQYF.

This clone has more than one count but fewer than ten. The chain joins TRBV30 to TRBJ2-7, with 8 positions matching TRBD1. The ends lost 3 bases at V and 0 bases at J; junction bases unmatched: 1. In germline, CDR1 is GTSNPN, CDR2 SVGIG (reference sequence). The CDR3 runs 13 residues. The CDR3 region is CAWRTGGSYEQYF. The CDR3 DNA follows: TGTGCCTGGAGAACAGGGGGCTCCTACGAGCAGTACTTC.

DNA of the CDR3: TGTGCCAGCAGACGAACTTTATGGGGGGGTCGGAACACTGAAGCTTTCTTT. It yields the protein CASRRTLWGGRNTEAFF. The chain uses TRBV3-1 (or the pseudogene TRBV3-2) and TRBJ1-1; D possibly corresponds to TRBD1 (5 bases). This CDR3 has 17 amino acids. V lost 6 bases and J lost 1, with 21 bases in between. Germline CDR1 reads LGHDT; CDR2 reads YNNKEL (reference sequence).

CDR3 residues: CASSQHRDARGNEQFF. The CDR3 coding sequence is TGTGCCAGCAGCCAACACAGGGACGCCAGGGGGAATGAGCAGTTCTTC. The J gene is TRBJ2-1, the V gene TRBV14; TRBD1 matches 7 bases. Per the germline V gene, CDR1 is SGHDN and CDR2 is FVKESK. After removal of 2 bases from V and 7 bases from J, the junction contained 11 bases not matched to a gene. This CDR3 is 16 amino acids long.

The CDR3 DNA follows: TGTGCCAGCAGTAACCCTGACAGGGTGCTTGGCTACACCTTC. This sequence encodes CASSNPDRVLGYTF. V and J are TRBV6-2 or TRBV6-3 and TRBJ1-2, with TRBD1 matching over 7 bases. The CDR3 covers 14 residues. The germline V gene encodes CDR1 MNHEY and CDR2 SVGEGT. After removal of 5 bases from V and 7 bases from J, the junction contained 10 bases not matched to a gene.

This clone has a handful of counts. The chain joins TRBV4-2 to TRBJ2-7, with D perhaps TRBD1 (5 bases). This CDR3 contains 16 residues. Germline assignment: CDR1 LGHNA and CDR2 YNFKEQ. Trimming cost V 3 bases and J 0 bases, with 15 bases left between them. CDR3 sequence (DNA): TGTGCCAGCAGCCATGAGGACACCTGGAGCTCCTACGAGCAGTACTTC. As protein: CASSHEDTWSSYEQYF.

The CDR3 spells CASSTAYEQYF. The CDR3 DNA follows: TGTGCCAGCAGCACTGCCTACGAGCAGTACTTC. The chain joins TRBV12-3 or TRBV12-4 to TRBJ2-7, with D unresolved. The CDR3 extends over 11 amino acids. Trimming stripped 6 bases from V and 2 bases from J, with 5 bases between.

This clone was counted between two and nine times. The chain joins TRBV11-2 to TRBJ1-6, with TRBD1 identical over 10 bases. J lost 7 bases, V lost 3 bases, and 6 bases had no gene match. CDR1 is SGHAT, CDR2 FQNNGV, per germline. The CDR3 has 16 residues. CDR3 in amino acids: CASSLTGGAPNSPLHF. CDR3 coding DNA: TGTGCCAGCAGCTTGACAGGGGGCGCCCCCAATTCACCCCTCCACTTT.

This clone has just one count. The chain combines TRBV7-2 with TRBJ1-1; 7 positions agree with TRBD1. From germline, CDR1 is SGHTA and CDR2 FQGNSA. Unmatched junction bases numbered 3, after V lost 5 bases and J lost 0 bases. CDR3 length: 14 residues. CDR3: CASSPQGLNTEAFF. CDR3 coding DNA: TGTGCCAGCAGCCCACAGGGGCTGAACACTGAAGCTTTCTTT.

The rearrangement joins TRBV18 to TRBJ2-1; 8 bases are a match to TRBD1. The CDR3 has 15 amino acids. CDR1 is KGHSH and CDR2 is LQKENI in the germline V gene. The V segment lost 3 bases and the J segment 3 bases; nucleotides outside the gene matches: 4. CDR3: CASSPDRELYNEQFF. As DNA, the CDR3 is TGTGCCAGCTCACCGGACAGGGAGCTCTACAATGAGCAGTTCTTC.

The chain uses TRBV5-1 and TRBJ2-7, with D possibly matching TRBD1 (5 bases). The CDR3 runs 13 residues. Trimming pared 4 bases from V and 6 bases from J, leaving 14 bases between. CDR1 SGHRS and CDR2 YFSETQ come from the germline V gene. CDR3 sequence (DNA): TGCGCCAGCAGCCCGGACACCTTCCCCGAGCAGTACTTC. Its protein product is CASSPDTFPEQYF.

The table lists this clone with a count of one. The V call is TRBV29-1, the J call TRBJ2-7; 8 bases are a match to TRBD1. J was trimmed by 4 bases and V by 3 bases; bases with no gene match: 5. This CDR3 comprises 13 residues. Germline V gives CDR1 SQVTM, CDR2 ANQGSEA. The CDR3 is CSVEDRVSYEQYF. CDR3 DNA sequence: TGCAGCGTTGAGGACAGGGTTAGTTACGAGCAGTACTTC.

The rearrangement uses TRBV7-2 and TRBJ2-7; 9 nucleotides match TRBD1. The germline V gene has CDR1 SGHTA and CDR2 FQGNSA. The CDR3 is made up of 14 amino acids. V shed 5 bases, J shed 6 bases, and the junction held 8 bases outside the gene matches. The chain's CDR3 is CASSRIQGAREQYF. In nucleotides, the CDR3 is TGTGCCAGCAGCCGTATACAGGGGGCGCGCGAGCAGTACTTC. The full variable domain, rest sourced from reference TRBV7-2 and TRBJ2-7, is GAGVSQSPSNKVTEKGKDVELRCDPISGHTALYWYRQSLGQGLEFLIYFQGNSAPDKSGLPSDRFSAERTGGSVSTLTIQRTQQEDSAVYLCASSRIQGAREQYFGPGTRLTVT.

V is TRBV4-1 and J is TRBJ2-7; 7 bases agree with TRBD2. The CDR3 is 16 residues long. CDR1 MGHRA and CDR2 YSYEKL come from the germline V gene. The V and J ends lost 2 bases and 2 bases, in that order; junction bases with no gene match: 9. This CDR3 is CASSQRTSGGTYEQYF. CDR3 DNA sequence: TGCGCCAGCAGCCAACGGACTAGTGGGGGAACCTACGAGCAGTACTTC.

The chain joins TRBV5-1 to TRBJ2-1; 9 nucleotides match TRBD2. This CDR3 is 15 amino acids long. Germline V gene lookup returns CDR1 SGHRS and CDR2 YFSETQ. Trimming at V came to 4 bases and at J to 4 bases, leaving 6 bases not matched to a gene. This CDR3 reads CASSPAGGEYNEQFF. The CDR3 DNA follows: TGCGCCAGCAGCCCAGCGGGAGGCGAATACAATGAGCAGTTCTTC.

The chain carries TRBV6-6 and TRBJ2-7, with 9 nucleotides matching TRBD1. Per the germline V gene, CDR1 is MNHNY and CDR2 is SVGAGI (reference sequence). The CDR3 is 14 amino acids. Trimming at V came to 5 bases and at J to 3 bases, leaving 5 bases not matched to a gene. The CDR3 here is CASSGKGQGYEQYF. CDR3 DNA: TGTGCCAGCAGTGGCAAGGGACAGGGCTACGAGCAGTACTTC.

This rearrangement joins TRBV3-1 (or the pseudogene TRBV3-2) to TRBJ1-5, with a weak D call TRBD1 (6 bases). This CDR3 has 14 residues. Germline lookup yields CDR1 LGHDT and CDR2 YNNKEL (reference sequence). The ends were cut back, 6 bases at V and 0 bases at J, with 9 bases in the middle. DNA for the CDR3: TGTGCCAGCAGTCAGGGGAGTAGCAATCAGCCCCAGCATTTT. Its translation: CASSQGSSNQPQHF.

The V gene is TRBV19, the J gene TRBJ2-7; 12 positions agree with TRBD1. Per the germline V gene, CDR1 is LNHDA and CDR2 is SQIVND (reference sequence). Trimming took 5 bases from V and 7 from J; bases not matched to a gene: 6. The CDR3 runs 14 residues. CDR3 coding DNA: TGTGCCAGTAGTCAGGGGACAGGGGGCGAAGAGCAGTACTTC. This translates into CASSQGTGGEEQYF.

The genes are TRBV19 and TRBJ2-7; D is uncertain. The CDR3 runs to 13 residues. The germline V gene has CDR1 LNHDA and CDR2 SQIVND (reference sequence). Trimming stripped 5 bases from V and 3 bases from J, with 11 bases between. The CDR3 DNA sequence: TGTGCCAGTAGTGCCTACAGAGACTACGAGCAGTACTTC. Translation: CASSAYRDYEQYF.

The chain employs TRBV14 and TRBJ2-7; D gene uncertain. Germline V gene lookup returns CDR1 SGHDN and CDR2 FVKESK. The germline V and J ends were trimmed by 4 bases and 0 bases, with 7 bases remaining between them. The CDR3 spans 13 residues. The CDR3 sequence is CASSLTDSYEQYF. The CDR3 nucleotides read TGTGCCAGCAGCCTGACTGACTCCTACGAGCAGTACTTC.